This TCR beta chain was sequenced in a study of blood T cell repertoires in COVID-19. Study at large: Samples of COVID-19 (acute and convalescent) were obtained from the United States, Italy and Spain. Sample material is recorded as cDNA or gDNA derived from T cells, B-cell-depleted T cells, or PBMCs.

Trimming shortened V by 0 bases and J by 3 bases, and 9 bases separated the two germline ends. From germline, CDR1 is SNHLY and CDR2 FYNNEI. This CDR3 is 14 amino acids long. Per the authors' pipeline: The authors estimated nucleated cell counts from reference gene primer amplification. Clones were sequenced by immunoSEQ multiplex PCR, and TCRdb holds only the in-frame ones, with some missing. The V and J calls and the clone size are those of that table, but D and trimming were determined from the DNA. Altogether about 41,000 clones are present, approximately 90% being singletons, with the ten largest covering approximately 5%.

Sequencing was performed on peripheral blood. V and J are TRBV2 and TRBJ2-7, with D tentatively TRBD2 (6 bases). The TCR comes from a human donor in a cohort sampled during active COVID-19. The DNA for the CDR3 is TGTGCCAGCAGTGAAGCGCGCGGGAACTACGAGCAGTACTTC. It specifies CASSEARGNYEQYF.